The rows below give T cell receptor beta chains drawn from one sample of a study of shared clonotypes between healthy human individuals. Assay used: immunoSEQ multiplex PCR; TCRdb lists only in-frame clones, some missing. The table lists roughly 1 million clones, 75% to 80% of them singletons. Sequences were obtained from memory CD4+ T cells from PBMCs. The receptors here all came from a man aged 18 to 35 in good health. Some clones in this sample may be carry-over from other donors' samples. Both conserved end residues are part of each CDR3. The D gene is left open where the match is weak. Rows may omit the clone size; those that give it use once, few, many or a size class.

V gene,clone size,J gene,D gene,CDR3 DNA,CDR3 protein
TRBV12-5,.,TRBJ2-2,TRBD1,TGTGCTAGTGGTTTGGTACTAGGGACAGGGTATCGGACCGGGGAGCTGTTTTTT,CASGLVLGTGYRTGELFF
TRBV5-1,.,TRBJ2-1,.,TGCGCCAGCAGCTTGGCTGGGAGTGGTGGCAATGAGCAGTTCTTC,CASSLAGSGGNEQFF
TRBV18,.,TRBJ2-2,TRBD1,TGTGCCAGCTCACCTTCAGGGGGCTGGGGCACCGGGGAGCTGTTTTTT,CASSPSGGWGTGELFF
TRBV5-6,.,TRBJ2-3,TRBD1,TGTGCCAGCAGCTTGGTTCGAGGACAGGGGTCATCAGATACGCAGTATTTT,CASSLVRGQGSSDTQYF
TRBV10-3,.,TRBJ2-7,TRBD2,TGTGCCATCAGGGGGACTAGCGGCACCTACGAGCAGTACTTC,CAIRGTSGTYEQYF
TRBV10-3,.,TRBJ2-5,.,TGTGCCATCAGTGAGTCTCAAGGTCAGGAGACCCAGTACTTC,CAISESQGQETQYF
TRBV14,.,TRBJ2-7,.,TGTGCCAGCAGCCAAGCCCCCAGGGGTCTCGACGAGCAGTACTTC,CASSQAPRGLDEQYF
TRBV6-1,.,TRBJ1-1,.,TGTGCCAGCAGTGAGTTGGCTCGGATGAACACTGAAGCTTTCTTT,CASSELARMNTEAFF
TRBV5-1,.,TRBJ2-6,.,TGCGCCAGCAGCTTGGGAGAGGGCTCTGGGGCCAACGTCCTGACTTTC,CASSLGEGSGANVLTF
TRBV18,.,TRBJ2-7,.,TGTGCCAGCTTACCTGGAGCCGCTCGAGGGGAGCAGTACTTC,CASLPGAARGEQYF
TRBV9,.,TRBJ2-7,TRBD2,TGTGCCAGCAGCCGGACTAGCGGGATGAGCGAGCAGTACTTC,CASSRTSGMSEQYF
TRBV7-9,.,TRBJ2-1,TRBD2,TGTGCCAGCAGTCCTAGCGGGAGCTCCTACAATGAGCAGTTCTTC,CASSPSGSSYNEQFF
TRBV2,once,TRBJ2-7,TRBD1,TGTGCCAGCAGGAGACAGGGCTACGAGCAGTACTTC,CASRRQGYEQYF
TRBV30,few,TRBJ1-4,.,TGTGCCTGGAGCCCCGGGGTCGGGGGACGAAAACTGTTTTTT,CAWSPGVGGRKLFF
TRBV2,.,TRBJ2-1,.,TGTGCCAGCAGTGTAGGCCAAGGGGTATACAATGAGCAGTTCTTC,CASSVGQGVYNEQFF
TRBV4-2,.,TRBJ2-1,TRBD2,TGTGCCAGCAGCGGGGTGGCGGGAGTGGTAATGGGGAATGAGCAGTTCTTC,CASSGVAGVVMGNEQFF
TRBV10-3,.,TRBJ1-2,.,TGTGCCATCAGTCAGGTGAGAGGAGCCGGCTATGGCTACACCTTC,CAISQVRGAGYGYTF
TRBV7-9,.,TRBJ1-1,TRBD1,TGTGCCAGCAGCAATACAGGGGAATTTCTCGGGACTGAAGCTTTCTTT,CASSNTGEFLGTEAFF
TRBV6-6,.,TRBJ1-1,.,TGTGCCAGCACCGGGTTACTCGGGCGAGGATACACTGAAGCTTTCTTT,CASTGLLGRGYTEAFF
TRBV15,.,TRBJ2-7,TRBD2,TGTGCCACCAGCCCCGCCATTGGGCTAGCGGGAACCCACGAGCAGTACTTC,CATSPAIGLAGTHEQYF
TRBV6-5,.,TRBJ2-7,.,TGTGCCAGCAGTTTACCCGGGGGGCTCGAGCAGTACTTC,CASSLPGGLEQYF
TRBV7-8,.,TRBJ1-4,.,TGTGCCAGCAGCTTAGTTTCTGAAAAACTGTTTTTT,CASSLVSEKLFF
TRBV2,.,TRBJ2-7,.,TGTGCCAGCACGGGCTCCTACGAGCAGTACTTC,CASTGSYEQYF
TRBV25-1,.,TRBJ1-6,.,TGTGCCAGCAGTGAATTGAACGCGGGCCGTTCACCCCTCCACTTT,CASSELNAGRSPLHF
TRBV11-2,.,TRBJ2-7,TRBD1,TGTGCCAGCAGCACCGGACAGGGGAAGTACGAGCAGTACTTC,CASSTGQGKYEQYF
TRBV6-1,many,TRBJ2-1,.,TGTGCCAGCAGTGAGAGGGCGGCTAGCCGACGCCTCTACAATGAGCAGTTCTTC,CASSERAASRRLYNEQFF
TRBV5-1,.,TRBJ2-3,.,TGCGCCAGCAGCCCCCCAACAGATACGCAGTATTTT,CASSPPTDTQYF
TRBV4-2,.,TRBJ2-3,.,TGTGCCAGCAGCCAGGGCGTAGATGGGGGCCGGGATATTACTACAGATACGCAGTATTTT,CASSQGVDGGRDITTDTQYF